The 31 T cell receptor beta chains given below trace back to one sample, sequenced in a study of cytomegalovirus exposure and HLA in healthy donors. TCRdb's table, derived via immunoSEQ multiplex PCR, lists solely in-frame clones and lacks some. In the table there are about 130,000 clones, around 80% of which are singletons. Source material: PBMCs. The receptors shown here come from a man in his thirties or forties in good health and CMV-seropositive.

The chain joins TRBV11-2 to TRBJ1-4, with D uncertain. Germline values: CDR1 SGHAT, CDR2 FQNNGV. The CDR3 contains 13 residues. The V end lost 1 base, the J end lost 7 bases, and 7 bases lay between the germline ends. The CDR3 DNA is TGTGCCAGCAGCTTAGTGGAGCGTGAAAAACTGTTTTTT. It yields the protein CASSLVEREKLFF.

The chain couples TRBV6-1 to TRBJ2-1; TRBD1 matches at 9 bases. The CDR3 spans 15 residues. The J segment lost 8 bases and the V segment lost 5 bases, leaving 10 bases of the junction unmatched. Germline V gene sequence: CDR1 MNHNS, CDR2 SASEGT. The CDR3 protein is CASSPPKGQGDEQFF. The CDR3 DNA reads TGTGCCAGCAGTCCCCCCAAGGGACAGGGCGATGAGCAGTTCTTC.

The chain combines TRBV15 with TRBJ1-1; D might be TRBD1 (5 bases). The germline V gene encodes CDR1 LNHNV and CDR2 YYDKDF (reference sequence). V lost 3 bases and J lost 7, with 9 bases in between. This CDR3 has 12 amino acids. CDR3 residues: CATSSVGREAFF. CDR3 in DNA: TGTGCCACCAGCAGTGTGGGGCGTGAAGCTTTCTTT. Based on the CDR3 plus reference TRBV15 and TRBJ1-1, the full variable domain is DAMVIQNPRYQVTQFGKPVTLSCSQTLNHNVMYWYQQKSSQAPKLLFHYYDKDFNNEADTPDNFQSRRPNTSFCFLDIRSPGLGDTAMYLCATSSVGREAFFGQGTRLTVV.

The CDR3 reads CASRLRAGGLYNEQFF. CDR3 sequence (DNA): TGTGCCAGCAGGTTAAGGGCGGGGGGCCTTTACAATGAGCAGTTCTTC. The chain uses TRBV7-6 and TRBJ2-1; 8 bases align to TRBD2. With V trimmed by 6 bases and J by 4 bases, 11 bases remained unmatched. CDR3 length equals 16 residues. Germline loops: CDR1 SGHVS, CDR2 FNYEAQ.

The rearrangement links TRBV4-1 to TRBJ2-2, with 7 bases aligning to TRBD2. The germline CDR1 and CDR2 sequences are MGHRA and YSYEKL. This CDR3 is built from 16 residues. V was clipped by 1 base and J by 0 bases; unmatched bases: 2. CDR3 DNA: TGCGCCAGCAGCCAAGCCGGGACTACGAACACCGGGGAGCTGTTTTTT. Its protein product is CASSQAGTTNTGELFF.

The gene calls are TRBV7-2 and TRBJ2-5; the D is unclear. Germline V gene lookup returns CDR1 SGHTA and CDR2 FQGNSA. Trimming pared 5 bases from V and 5 bases from J, leaving 9 bases between. This CDR3 is built from 12 residues. CDR3: CASSPSRETQYF. CDR3 coding DNA: TGTGCCAGCAGCCCGTCGCGGGAGACCCAGTACTTC.

The chain joins TRBV7-6 to TRBJ1-2; TRBD1 aligns across 8 bases. CDR3 size: 14 residues. With V trimmed by 6 bases and J by 4 bases, 7 bases remained unmatched. Germline V gene lookup returns CDR1 SGHVS and CDR2 FNYEAQ. CDR3 coding DNA: TGTGCCAGCAGTCCTGGGACAGGAATCTATGGCTACACCTTC. This encodes CASSPGTGIYGYTF.

This clone has just one count. In nucleotides, the CDR3 is TGTGCCAGCAACACACCGGGACAGGGGATTCACGGCAATCAGCCCCAGCATTTT. Translated: CASNTPGQGIHGNQPQHF. The V gene is TRBV2, the J gene TRBJ1-5; 10 positions match TRBD1. Germline trimming cut 7 bases from V and 2 bases from J; bases unmatched to any gene: 14. CDR3 length: 18 amino acids. CDR1 SNHLY and CDR2 FYNNEI come from the germline V gene.

The chain is built from TRBV5-1 and TRBJ1-4; 7 bases agree with TRBD1. Per germline, CDR1 SGHRS and CDR2 YFSETQ. The V and J ends lost 0 bases and 3 bases, in that order; junction bases with no gene match: 2. This CDR3 comprises 15 residues. CDR3 region: CASSLGQGANEKLFF. The CDR3 DNA reads as TGCGCCAGCAGCTTGGGACAGGGCGCTAATGAAAAACTGTTTTTT.

This clone occurred once. The chain carries TRBV28 and TRBJ1-2; D might be TRBD1 (5 bases). The CDR3 runs 13 residues. The V gene lost 3 bases and the J gene lost 6 bases, with 11 bases spanning the gap. Germline loops: CDR1 MDHEN, CDR2 SYDVKM. This CDR3 reads CASSLGGLNGYTF. DNA for the CDR3: TGTGCCAGCAGTTTGGGGGGTCTCAATGGCTACACCTTC.

The V gene is TRBV30, the J gene TRBJ1-1; unclear D gene. CDR3 size: 10 residues. V lost 5 bases, J lost 6 bases, and 7 bases lay in between. Germline loops: CDR1 GTSNPN, CDR2 SVGIG (reference sequence). CDR3: CAWFRSEAFF. DNA of the CDR3: TGTGCCTGGTTCAGGTCTGAAGCTTTCTTT. Looking up the rest from reference TRBV30 and TRBJ1-1 gives the full variable domain: SQTIHQWPATLVQPVGSPLSLECTVEGTSNPNLYWYRQAAGRGLQLLFYSVGIGQISSEVPQNLSASRPQDRQFILSSKKLLLSDSGFYLCAWFRSEAFFGQGTRLTVV.

This clone was counted ten times or more. The chain uses TRBV7-8 and TRBJ2-5, with a weak D call TRBD2 (5 bases). The CDR3 is 13 residues long. Germline V gene sequence: CDR1 SGHVS, CDR2 FQNEAQ. Trimming shortened V by 1 base and J by 3 bases, and 6 bases separated the two germline ends. CDR3 amino acids: CASSLVREETQYF. In DNA, the CDR3 is TGTGCCAGCAGCTTAGTGCGGGAAGAGACCCAGTACTTC.

The chain uses TRBV5-1 and TRBJ2-1, with 7 bases fitting TRBD1. V gave up 0 bases and J gave up 6 bases; unmatched junction bases: 3. The CDR3 has 14 residues. CDR1 and CDR2 (germline): SGHRS, YFSETQ. The CDR3 protein is CASSLGDSRNEQFF. DNA of the CDR3: TGCGCCAGCAGCTTGGGGGACAGCCGCAATGAGCAGTTCTTC.

This rearrangement joins TRBV5-1 to TRBJ1-2; a weak D match, TRBD1 (6 bases). Germline V gene sequence: CDR1 SGHRS, CDR2 YFSETQ. Trimming took off 0 bases at V and 0 bases at J, with 9 bases between the two ends. The CDR3 contains 15 residues. The CDR3 sequence: CASSLAGTTNYGYTF. The CDR3 nucleotides read TGCGCCAGCAGCTTGGCCGGGACAACTAACTATGGCTACACCTTC.

J is TRBJ1-2 and V is TRBV29-1, with D tentatively TRBD1 (6 bases). Trimming left V 7 bases short and J 14 bases short, with 23 bases between. The V gene's germline CDR1 is SQVTM and CDR2 ANQGSEA. This CDR3 is built from 12 residues. The CDR3 sequence: CSGAPMGAPETF. For the CDR3, the DNA is TGCAGCGGGGCACCGATGGGGGCCCCTGAGACCTTC.

The rearrangement uses TRBV11-2 and TRBJ2-7; D gene unclear. Germline V CDR1 and CDR2: SGHAT, FQNNGV. V was shortened by 2 bases and J by 0 bases, with 8 bases between the two germline ends. This CDR3 is built from 14 residues. The CDR3 DNA reads TGTGCCAGCAGCTTACAGTTAAGCTCCTACGAGCAGTACTTC. Residues: CASSLQLSSYEQYF. The whole variable domain, remainder taken from reference TRBV11-2 and TRBJ2-7, is EAGVAQSPRYKIIEKRQSVAFWCNPISGHATLYWYQQILGQGPKLLIQFQNNGVVDDSQLPKDRFSAERLKGVDSTLKIQPAKLEDSAVYLCASSLQLSSYEQYFGPGTRLTVT.

The chain combines TRBV19 with TRBJ1-2; 10 bases are a match to TRBD1. The germline V gene has CDR1 LNHDA and CDR2 SQIVND (reference sequence). V gave up 6 bases and J gave up 8 bases; unmatched junction bases: 9. This CDR3 has 14 residues. In DNA, the CDR3 is TGTGCCAGTAGCTCAAGGGACAGGGGCAAAGGCTACACCTTC. This codes for CASSSRDRGKGYTF.

The chain employs TRBV2 and TRBJ2-1; 12 bases align to TRBD2. The J segment lost 6 bases and the V segment lost 6 bases, leaving 6 bases of the junction unmatched. Germline CDR1 and CDR2: SNHLY and FYNNEI. CDR3 length: 15 residues. The CDR3 loop reads CASRRLAGASNEQFF. CDR3 in DNA: TGTGCCAGCAGAAGACTAGCGGGGGCCTCCAATGAGCAGTTCTTC.

The chain employs TRBV29-1 and TRBJ2-1, with D perhaps matching TRBD2 (6 bases). Per germline, CDR1 SQVTM and CDR2 ANQGSEA. The CDR3 loop spans 11 amino acids. The DNA of the CDR3 is TGCAGTAGTGGAGGGACCAATGAGCAGTTCTTC. Translation: CSSGGTNEQFF.

The chain has TRBV6-5 and TRBJ1-2, with D perhaps matching TRBD1 (5 bases). CDR3 length: 15 residues. Trimming left V 0 bases short and J 8 bases short, with 16 bases between. CDR1 and CDR2 from the germline V gene are MNHEY and SVGAGI. This CDR3 is CASSYSTTGQGGYTF. In DNA form, the CDR3 reads TGTGCCAGCAGTTACTCGACAACAGGCCAAGGGGGCTACACCTTC.

This chain uses TRBV25-1 with TRBJ1-2; perhaps TRBD1 as D (5 bases). V was trimmed by 3 bases and J by 4 bases, leaving 9 bases between them. Germline V gene data show CDR1 as MGHDK and CDR2 as SYGVNS. This CDR3 region has 13 residues. CDR3 in amino acids: CASSDDSRYGYTF. As DNA, the CDR3 is TGTGCCAGCAGTGACGACAGTCGCTATGGCTACACCTTC.

This clone was seen a handful of times. The gene calls are TRBV6-5 and TRBJ2-5; 9 bases line up with TRBD2. From germline, CDR1 is MNHEY and CDR2 SVGAGI. The CDR3 loop spans 16 amino acids. With V trimmed by 0 bases and J by 1 base, 3 bases remained unmatched. The DNA for the CDR3 is TGTGCCAGCAGTTACTCGACGGGACTAGCCCAAGAGACCCAGTACTTC. Its translation: CASSYSTGLAQETQYF.

V gene TRBV11-2 combines with J gene TRBJ2-2, with D possibly being TRBD2 (6 bases). Trimming took 8 bases from V and 7 from J, leaving 26 bases between them. CDR1 SGHAT and CDR2 FQNNGV come from the germline V gene. This CDR3 spans 17 amino acids. CDR3 loop: CASQQLVRGPGIGELFF. Here the CDR3 DNA reads TGTGCCAGCCAACAACTAGTGCGGGGCCCGGGGATCGGGGAGCTGTTTTTT.

The V and J genes are TRBV25-1 and TRBJ1-6, with D perhaps matching TRBD1 (5 bases). Germline-derived CDR1 and CDR2 are MGHDK and SYGVNS. The CDR3 consists of 15 residues. V lost 4 bases and J 7 bases, leaving 14 bases between the germline ends. The CDR3 reads CASSGLDTLNSPLHF. Here the CDR3 DNA reads TGTGCCAGCAGTGGGTTGGACACTTTAAATTCACCCCTCCACTTT.

The rearrangement uses TRBV9 and TRBJ2-1; TRBD2 matches 10 bases. CDR3 length: 17 residues. J gave up 7 bases and V 0 bases, and 10 bases lay outside the gene matches. Germline V gene data show CDR1 as SGDLS and CDR2 as YYNGEE. The CDR3 sequence: CASSVALLAGKGNEQFF. In DNA form, the CDR3 reads TGTGCCAGCAGCGTAGCCCTACTAGCGGGGAAGGGGAATGAGCAGTTCTTC.

The chain employs TRBV5-1 and TRBJ2-3, with D possibly TRBD2 on 7 matching bases. V lost 4 bases and J lost 4, with 19 bases in between. This CDR3 comprises 16 residues. Germline CDR1 reads SGHRS; CDR2 reads YFSETQ. This chain's CDR3 is CASSAGTTGAADTQYF. DNA for the CDR3: TGCGCCAGCAGCGCTGGGACTACGGGGGCGGCAGATACGCAGTATTTT.

The gene calls are TRBV2 and TRBJ2-3; D uncertain. Germline CDR1 reads SNHLY; CDR2 reads FYNNEI. V dropped 3 bases and J dropped 8 bases, with 6 bases sitting between them. The CDR3 runs 11 residues. The CDR3 sequence: CASSDQITQYF. CDR3 DNA sequence: TGTGCCAGCAGTGACCAAATTACGCAGTATTTT.

The chain has TRBV27 and TRBJ1-1; D uncertain. Per the germline V gene, CDR1 is MNHEY and CDR2 is SMNVEV (reference sequence). Between the trimmed V and J ends, which lost 0 bases and 5 bases, there was a span of 7 bases. There are 13 residues in the CDR3. CDR3 protein: CASSLSRETEAFF. CDR3 sequence (DNA): TGTGCCAGCAGTTTATCGCGGGAAACTGAAGCTTTCTTT.

The chain links TRBV2 to TRBJ2-5, with a possible D match to TRBD2 (6 bases). CDR1 and CDR2 from the germline V gene are SNHLY and FYNNEI. The CDR3 extends over 14 amino acids. V lost 6 bases and J 5 bases, leaving 16 bases between the germline ends. The CDR3 DNA reads as TGTGCCAGCAGGGCCGGGGGTAGGATGGAGACCCAGTACTTC. Residues: CASRAGGRMETQYF. Looking up the rest from reference TRBV2 and TRBJ2-5 gives the full variable domain: EPEVTQTPSHQVTQMGQEVILRCVPISNHLYFYWYRQILGQKVEFLVSFYNNEISEKSEIFDDQFSVERPDGSNFTLKIRSTKLEDSAMYFCASRAGGRMETQYFGPGTRLLVL.

The rearrangement uses TRBV10-3 and TRBJ1-2; 7 positions match TRBD1. The CDR3 loop spans 14 amino acids. With 5 bases clipped from V and 3 bases from J, the junction kept 6 bases outside the gene matches. The germline V gene encodes CDR1 ENHRY and CDR2 SYGVKD. DNA for the CDR3: TGTGCCATCAGTCAAGAGGGACAGCACTATGGCTACACCTTC. Translated: CAISQEGQHYGYTF.

The chain has TRBV6-5 and TRBJ1-1; no reliable D call. Trimming removed 2 bases from V and 6 bases from J, with 13 bases in between. Germline lookup yields CDR1 MNHEY and CDR2 SVGAGI. The CDR3 contains 14 residues. This CDR3 reads CASSYGGKPAEAFF. In DNA, the CDR3 is TGTGCCAGCAGTTACGGCGGGAAGCCCGCTGAAGCTTTCTTT.